One and the same sample provided the 22 T cell receptor beta chains below, sequenced in a study of cytomegalovirus exposure and HLA in healthy donors. PCR was performed using 60 Vbeta and 13 Jbeta primers. TCRdb's copy holds only in-frame clones and misses some; the assay was immunoSEQ multiplex PCR. Of roughly 130,000 clones listed, approximately 80% were seen once; the top ten hold approximately 1%. The sequenced sample consisted of PBMCs. The receptors stem from a human donor in good health.

This clone appeared once. The chain employs TRBV5-4 and TRBJ1-1; D remains unclear. The germline V gene encodes CDR1 SGHNT and CDR2 YYREEE (reference sequence). The CDR3 has 13 amino acids. Trimming stripped 3 bases from V and 1 base from J, with 7 bases between. The DNA of the CDR3 is TGTGCCAGCAGCTCCTTTCCGAACACTGAAGCTTTCTTT. Translation gives CASSSFPNTEAFF.

The V and J genes are TRBV18 and TRBJ1-4, with 7 bases matching TRBD1. The junction had 4 bases not matched to a gene; V was cut back by 6 bases and J by 6 bases. In germline, CDR1 is KGHSH, CDR2 LQKENI. The CDR3 has 13 amino acids. The DNA for the CDR3 is TGTGCCAGCTCCCTAGACAGGGATGAAAAACTGTTTTTT. It encodes CASSLDRDEKLFF.

The rearrangement joins TRBV27 to TRBJ1-5; 12 nucleotides align to TRBD1. The germline gives CDR1 MNHEY, CDR2 SMNVEV (reference sequence). This CDR3 spans 17 amino acids. The ends lost 0 bases at V and 7 bases at J; junction bases unmatched: 7. For the CDR3, the DNA is TGTGCCAGCAGTTTATCGGGGAGTGGGACAGGGGGCCAGCCCCAGCATTTT. Amino acid sequence: CASSLSGSGTGGQPQHF.

The chain carries TRBV6-6 and TRBJ1-6; TRBD1 matches at 7 bases. This CDR3 is built from 16 residues. Germline CDR1 is MNHNY and CDR2 is SVGAGI (reference sequence). V was pared by 6 bases and J by 7 bases, with 12 bases of the junction left unmatched. The CDR3 sequence: CASSFDRVGFNSPLHF. CDR3 nucleotides: TGTGCCAGCAGCTTCGACAGGGTCGGGTTCAATTCACCCCTCCACTTT.

The gene calls are TRBV7-9 and TRBJ2-1; TRBD2 agrees at 8 bases. CDR3 length: 14 residues. Germline loops: CDR1 SEHNR, CDR2 FQNEAQ (reference sequence). The ends lost 3 bases at V and 7 bases at J; junction bases unmatched: 5. CDR3 residues: CASSLEIAGNEQFF. The CDR3 coding sequence is TGTGCCAGCAGCTTGGAAATAGCGGGGAATGAGCAGTTCTTC.

This clone was seen once. J is TRBJ1-5 and V is TRBV10-3; no clear D. The CDR3 is 17 residues long. The V and J ends lost 0 bases and 12 bases respectively, with 24 bases between them. Germline-derived CDR1 and CDR2 are ENHRY and SYGVKD. The CDR3 DNA follows: TGTGCCATCAGTGAGTCGATCTTGAGGGAGGGAAGATTAAGCCAGCATTTT. Residues: CAISESILREGRLSQHF.

The chain has TRBV9 and TRBJ1-1; no clear D gene. V dropped 4 bases and J dropped 6 bases, with 10 bases sitting between them. The CDR3 is 12 residues long. The germline V gene has CDR1 SGDLS and CDR2 YYNGEE. The DNA of the CDR3 is TGTGCCAGCAGCCCACCCGGTCCTGAAGCTTTCTTT. It encodes CASSPPGPEAFF.

The chain uses TRBV6-1 and TRBJ1-2; 7 bases are a match to TRBD1. CDR1 MNHNS and CDR2 SASEGT come from the germline V gene. This CDR3 region has 14 residues. Trimming took 5 bases from V and 8 from J; bases not matched to a gene: 11. CDR3 amino acids: CASSSRSVGGGYTF. The CDR3 coding sequence is TGTGCCAGCAGTTCAAGGTCGGTAGGGGGCGGCTACACCTTC.

The chain is built from TRBV10-2 and TRBJ2-1, with 7 bases identical to TRBD1. V lost 4 bases to trimming and J lost 4 bases; unmatched junction nucleotides: 4. This CDR3 is built from 14 residues. The germline V gene encodes CDR1 WSHSY and CDR2 SAAADI. The CDR3 DNA reads as TGCGCCAGCAGTGGGCAGGGGGTATACAATGAGCAGTTCTTC. This gives the protein CASSGQGVYNEQFF.

The chain employs TRBV5-1 and TRBJ2-1; tentatively, D is TRBD2 (6 bases). The CDR3 totals 13 residues. Germline V gene sequence: CDR1 SGHRS, CDR2 YFSETQ. Between the trimmed V and J ends, which lost 4 bases and 6 bases, there was a span of 11 bases. The CDR3 DNA reads as TGCGCCAGCAGCGGAGGAGCGGGCAATGAGCAGTTCTTC. This gives the protein CASSGGAGNEQFF. The variable domain in full, completed from reference TRBV5-1 and TRBJ2-1, reads KAGVTQTPRYLIKTRGQQVTLSCSPISGHRSVSWYQQTPGQGLQFLFEYFSETQRNKGNFPGRFSGRQFSNSRSEMNVSTLELGDSALYLCASSGGAGNEQFFGPGTRLTVL.

This clone was seen a single time. The rearrangement uses TRBV27 and TRBJ2-7; maybe TRBD2 (5 bases). Germline values: CDR1 MNHEY, CDR2 SMNVEV (reference sequence). Trimming removed 5 bases at V and 0 bases at J, with 8 bases between. This CDR3 has 13 amino acids. The CDR3 here is CASSRGHSYEQYF. The CDR3 DNA reads TGTGCCAGCAGTCGAGGGCACTCCTACGAGCAGTACTTC.

V gene TRBV27 combines with J gene TRBJ2-5; D remains ambiguous. There are 12 residues in the CDR3. CDR1 and CDR2 from the germline V gene are MNHEY and SMNVEV (reference sequence). Trimming left V 2 bases short and J 4 bases short, with 5 bases between. CDR3 amino acids: CASSLPSETQYF. CDR3 DNA sequence: TGTGCCAGCAGTTTACCCTCAGAGACCCAGTACTTC.

The rearrangement links TRBV27 to TRBJ1-2, with D possibly matching TRBD1 (5 bases). CDR1 MNHEY and CDR2 SMNVEV come from the germline V gene (reference sequence). The CDR3 is made up of 12 amino acids. Trimming cost V 6 bases and J 8 bases, with 13 bases left between them. The CDR3: CASRGWGVGYTF. CDR3 nucleotides: TGTGCCAGCAGGGGATGGGGGGTCGGCTACACCTTC.

The CDR3 DNA reads TGTGCCAGCAGCGTTGGCCACCCCTTTTACAATGAGCAGTTCTTC. This translates into CASSVGHPFYNEQFF. V usage is TRBV9 and J usage is TRBJ2-1; D remains ambiguous. The CDR3 is 15 amino acids. Germline V gives CDR1 SGDLS, CDR2 YYNGEE. Trimming shortened V by 2 bases and J by 4 bases, and 13 bases separated the two germline ends.

The V gene is TRBV19, the J gene TRBJ2-5; 8 nucleotides agree with TRBD2. The V segment lost 3 bases and the J segment 7 bases; nucleotides outside the gene matches: 10. The CDR3 spans 15 residues. Germline values: CDR1 LNHDA, CDR2 SQIVND (reference sequence). For the CDR3, the DNA is TGTGCCAGTAGTATGGGGCTAGCGGCGGGAGGGACCCAGTACTTC. Translated: CASSMGLAAGGTQYF.

The V and J genes are TRBV2 and TRBJ1-1; the match to TRBD1 covers 8 bases. The CDR3 consists of 16 residues. Germline lookup yields CDR1 SNHLY and CDR2 FYNNEI. Trimming cost V 6 bases and J 4 bases; bases outside gene matches: 13. CDR3 in DNA: TGTGCCAGCAGCCCGCCTTTACAGGGGGTCTTCACTGAAGCTTTCTTT. This gives the protein CASSPPLQGVFTEAFF.

The chain employs TRBV27 and TRBJ1-5; D is ambiguous. The V and J ends lost 5 bases and 0 bases respectively, with 5 bases between them. The CDR3 has 13 residues. The V gene's germline CDR1 is MNHEY and CDR2 SMNVEV (reference sequence). CDR3 protein: CASSHISNQPQHF. The CDR3 nucleotides read TGTGCCAGCAGTCACATTAGCAATCAGCCCCAGCATTTT.

The chain has TRBV7-9 and TRBJ2-5, with TRBD1 identical over 11 bases. The CDR3 consists of 16 residues. Germline CDR1 and CDR2: SEHNR and FQNEAQ (reference sequence). J was trimmed by 5 bases and V by 4 bases; bases with no gene match: 9. Here the CDR3 DNA reads TGTGCCAGCAGCTCCTGGACAGGGGGCGAAAGGGAGACCCAGTACTTC. Protein: CASSSWTGGERETQYF.

The rearrangement joins TRBV7-2 to TRBJ2-2, with D unresolved. V was cut by 6 bases and J by 6 bases, with 14 bases left in between. Germline loops: CDR1 SGHTA, CDR2 FQGNSA. This CDR3 region has 14 residues. The CDR3 DNA sequence: TGTGCCAGCAGTCAACCCGGCGGCCCCGGGGAGCTGTTTTTT. Its protein is CASSQPGGPGELFF.

The rearrangement links TRBV28 to TRBJ2-4; 8 bases line up with TRBD2. V was clipped by 2 bases and J by 8 bases; unmatched bases: 8. This CDR3 has 15 residues. Germline V CDR1 and CDR2: MDHEN, SYDVKM. The CDR3 region is CASSLAAGVWDIQYF. The CDR3 nucleotides read TGTGCCAGCAGTTTAGCAGCGGGGGTATGGGACATTCAGTACTTC.

The chain joins TRBV4-2 to TRBJ2-7; D is unclear. V dropped 1 base and J dropped 3 bases, with 13 bases sitting between them. CDR1 and CDR2 (germline): LGHNA, YNFKEQ. This CDR3 has 15 amino acids. In DNA, the CDR3 is TGTGCCAGCAGCCAAGGAGGCACGAACTACTACGAGCAGTACTTC. Translated, it gives CASSQGGTNYYEQYF.

This clone was seen a handful of times. The rearrangement joins TRBV11-2 to TRBJ2-3; 7 nucleotides agree with TRBD2. Germline loops: CDR1 SGHAT, CDR2 FQNNGV. The CDR3 has 15 amino acids. J gave up 3 bases and V 0 bases, and 3 bases lay outside the gene matches. In nucleotides, the CDR3 is TGTGCCAGCAGCTTAGAGGGGGGGGATACAGATACGCAGTATTTT. Translation: CASSLEGGDTDTQYF.